The source of this T cell receptor beta chain is a study of blood T cell repertoires in COVID-19. Study in general: The study drew acute and convalescent COVID-19 samples from the United States, Italy and Spain. The cDNA or gDNA used as material had been derived from T cells, B-cell-depleted T cells, or PBMCs.

V was shortened by 0 bases and J by 4 bases, with 14 bases between the two germline ends. This CDR3 has 16 amino acids. Looked up from germline, CDR1 is SGHDT and CDR2 is YYEEEE. Profiled with immunoSEQ multiplex PCR; TCRdb holds only in-frame clones, not every one. Of approximately 230,000 clones detected, under 95% appear once; the ten largest clones hold approximately 1.9%. This clone was seen only a few times. Living in 24 US areas, the participants were between roughly 18 and 89 years of age. Participants' reported clinical history set cohort assignment. The J gene is TRBJ1-3, the V gene TRBV5-6; D is possibly TRBD1 (5 bases). The sequence was collected from a woman aged 18-30 years who had recovered from COVID-19. Material for sequencing was PBMCs or T cells enriched from blood (not recorded which). The CDR3 protein is CASSLGNTGSGNTIYF. In DNA, the CDR3 is TGTGCCAGCAGCTTGGGGAATACAGGCTCCGGAAACACCATATATTTT. The complete variable domain, with remaining parts taken from reference TRBV5-6 and TRBJ1-3, reads DAGVTQSPTHLIKTRGQQVTLRCSPKSGHDTVSWYQQALGQGPQFIFQYYEEEERQRGNFPDRFSGHQFPNYSSELNVNALLLGDSALYLCASSLGNTGSGNTIYFGEGSWLTVV.